These 19 T cell receptor beta chains were sequenced from one sample in a study of cytomegalovirus exposure and HLA in healthy donors. 13 Jbeta primers and 60 Vbeta primers were used for the PCR. The protocol was immunoSEQ multiplex PCR, while the TCRdb copy is restricted to in-frame clones and leaves out a portion. The sample consists of roughly 200,000 clones, over 60% of them appearing once. Sequenced input: PBMCs. Every receptor here comes from a man aged 40-49 years in good health and CMV-seronegative.

This chain uses TRBV9 with TRBJ1-2; 12 nucleotides match TRBD1. The ends lost 3 bases at V and 8 bases at J; junction bases unmatched: 5. This CDR3 has 14 amino acids. The germline gives CDR1 SGDLS, CDR2 YYNGEE. CDR3 DNA sequence: TGTGCCAGCAGCGCGGGACAGGGGGCAGGAGGCTACACCTTC. Encoded protein: CASSAGQGAGGYTF.

The V and J genes are TRBV7-2 and TRBJ1-5, with TRBD1 matching 10 bases. The ends lost 5 bases at V and 5 bases at J; junction bases unmatched: 12. The CDR3 runs to 17 residues. In germline, CDR1 is SGHTA, CDR2 FQGNSA. CDR3: CASSTLAGTGVDQPQHF. The CDR3 bases are TGTGCCAGCAGCACTCTCGCCGGGACAGGGGTTGATCAGCCCCAGCATTTT.

The chain uses TRBV5-4 and TRBJ2-7; 7 bases agree with TRBD2. Looked up from germline, CDR1 is SGHNT and CDR2 is YYREEE (reference sequence). The CDR3 spans 14 residues. V lost 4 bases and J lost 5; bases outside the gene matches: 9. CDR3 region: CASSRGGGWDEQYF. The CDR3 region has the DNA TGTGCCAGCAGCCGGGGCGGGGGTTGGGACGAGCAGTACTTC.

The chain carries TRBV15 and TRBJ2-3, with 7 nucleotides matching TRBD2. CDR3 length: 16 amino acids. V was clipped by 2 bases and J by 5 bases; unmatched bases: 10. CDR1 is LNHNV and CDR2 is YYDKDF in the germline V gene (reference sequence). The CDR3, as DNA: TGTGCCACCAGCAGATTGACTAGCTCTATAGAAGATACGCAGTATTTT. Protein sequence: CATSRLTSSIEDTQYF.

This chain links TRBV5-4 with TRBJ1-2; TRBD1 might be the D (5 bases). Germline V gene data show CDR1 as SGHNT and CDR2 as YYREEE (reference sequence). This CDR3 is 14 amino acids long. V was cut by 0 bases and J by 4 bases, with 10 bases left in between. CDR3 residues: CASSLGRDSYGYTF. In DNA, the CDR3 is TGTGCCAGCAGCTTGGGTCGAGACAGCTATGGCTACACCTTC.

The V call is TRBV19, the J call TRBJ1-1; D gene ambiguous. CDR1 and CDR2 (germline): LNHDA, SQIVND (reference sequence). The CDR3 sequence is 14 residues long. Trimming pared 5 bases from V and 1 base from J, leaving 11 bases between. The CDR3 loop is CASSYEGGNTEAFF. The CDR3, as DNA: TGTGCCAGTAGTTACGAGGGAGGGAACACTGAAGCTTTCTTT.

The chain is built from TRBV5-1 and TRBJ2-7; the D gene is possibly TRBD2 (6 bases). The CDR3 has 11 amino acids. Germline V gives CDR1 SGHRS, CDR2 YFSETQ. Trimming cost V 5 bases and J 4 bases, with 7 bases left between them. CDR3 sequence reads: CASRGGYEQYF. In DNA form, the CDR3 reads TGCGCCAGCAGGGGGGGATACGAGCAGTACTTC.

The V call is TRBV7-2, the J call TRBJ1-5; no clear D. CDR1 is SGHTA, CDR2 FQGNSA, per germline. This CDR3 contains 13 residues. The germline V and J ends were trimmed by 3 bases and 7 bases, with 10 bases remaining between them. This chain's CDR3 is CASSLARGQPQHF. CDR3 nucleotides: TGTGCCAGCAGCTTGGCGAGAGGGCAGCCCCAGCATTTT.

The rearrangement uses TRBV4-3 and TRBJ1-6; a weak D match, TRBD1 (6 bases). The CDR3 loop spans 19 amino acids. CDR1 and CDR2 (germline): LGHNA, YSLEER. V lost 0 bases and J lost 4, with 19 bases in between. CDR3 sequence (DNA): TGCGCCAGCAGCCAAGATACCCCCCGGGGGGCAGGATATAATTCACCCCTCCACTTT. Translation gives CASSQDTPRGAGYNSPLHF.

This clone has only a few counts. This rearrangement joins TRBV7-8 to TRBJ2-2, with TRBD1 as a possible D gene (6 bases). In germline, CDR1 is SGHVS, CDR2 FQNEAQ. This CDR3 spans 15 amino acids. Trimming left V 6 bases short and J 5 bases short, with 16 bases between. The CDR3 spells CASRPDRLRTGELFF. The CDR3 coding sequence is TGTGCCAGCAGACCCGACAGGTTAAGAACCGGGGAGCTGTTTTTT.

The CDR3 DNA follows: TGCGCCAGCAGCCAAGGGACTAGCGGGGCCCTCAATGAGCAGTTCTTC. Encoded protein: CASSQGTSGALNEQFF. The V gene is TRBV4-3, the J gene TRBJ2-1; 12 nucleotides agree with TRBD2. CDR3 length: 16 amino acids. V trimming: 1 base; J trimming: 6 bases; junction bases outside the gene matches: 4. Germline V CDR1 and CDR2: LGHNA, YSLEER.

The chain couples TRBV4-1 to TRBJ2-7, with 8 bases lining up with TRBD1. Germline-derived CDR1 and CDR2 are MGHRA and YSYEKL. This CDR3 spans 15 amino acids. V was clipped by 1 base and J by 4 bases; unmatched bases: 6. In DNA form, the CDR3 reads TGCGCCAGCAGCCAAGGGGGACAGGCTTCATACGAGCAGTACTTC. It is translated as CASSQGGQASYEQYF.

V usage is TRBV7-6 and J usage is TRBJ2-7; 7 positions match TRBD1. Germline values: CDR1 SGHVS, CDR2 FNYEAQ. V shed 0 bases and J 2 bases; nucleotides not matched to a gene: 4. The CDR3 has 15 residues. In DNA, the CDR3 is TGTGCCAGCAGCTTAGCGGGACAGACTACCTACGAGCAGTACTTC. It yields the protein CASSLAGQTTYEQYF.

The rearrangement links TRBV18 to TRBJ2-1; 9 nucleotides align to TRBD1. Trimming removed 6 bases from V and 9 bases from J; junction bases left unmatched: 3. CDR3 size: 12 residues. Germline V gene data show CDR1 as KGHSH and CDR2 as LQKENI. The CDR3 region is CASSGQGPEQFF. In DNA form, the CDR3 reads TGTGCCAGCTCGGGACAGGGTCCTGAGCAGTTCTTC.

CDR3 DNA: TGTGCCTGGAGTATTCTAGCGGGAGGCACCACAGATACGCAGTATTTT. Translation: CAWSILAGGTTDTQYF. The chain combines TRBV30 with TRBJ2-3; TRBD2 matches at 11 bases. The CDR3 length is 16 residues. Per germline, CDR1 GTSNPN and CDR2 SVGIG (reference sequence). The junction had 6 bases not matched to a gene; V was cut back by 2 bases and J by 2 bases. The variable domain in full, with the rest retrieved from reference TRBV30 and TRBJ2-3, is SQTIHQWPATLVQPVGSPLSLECTVEGTSNPNLYWYRQAAGRGLQLLFYSVGIGQISSEVPQNLSASRPQDRQFILSSKKLLLSDSGFYLCAWSILAGGTTDTQYFGPGTRLTVL.

The chain has TRBV7-2 and TRBJ2-5; a weak D match, TRBD2 (6 bases). This CDR3 has 13 amino acids. Trimming took off 5 bases at V and 0 bases at J, with 7 bases between the two ends. Germline V gene lookup returns CDR1 SGHTA and CDR2 FQGNSA. CDR3 in DNA: TGTGCCAGCAGCCGGGACTACCAAGAGACCCAGTACTTC. Translation: CASSRDYQETQYF.

The chain is built from TRBV5-4 and TRBJ2-5, with D possibly matching TRBD2 (5 bases). Judging by the DNA end, TRBJ2-7 fits better; the J call may be wrong. The CDR3 extends over 11 amino acids. From germline, CDR1 is SGHNT and CDR2 YYREEE (reference sequence). The CDR3 DNA sequence: TGTGCCAGCAGTCGGGACTACGAGCAGTACTTC. Residues: CASSRDYEQYF.

The rearrangement joins TRBV18 to TRBJ1-4; 11 bases agree with TRBD1. The CDR3 is 15 residues long. CDR1 and CDR2 from the germline V gene are KGHSH and LQKENI. The V segment lost 3 bases and the J segment 4 bases; nucleotides outside the gene matches: 1. CDR3 region: CASSPGTGGNEKLFF. CDR3 bases: TGTGCCAGCTCACCTGGGACAGGGGGTAATGAAAAACTGTTTTTT.

The chain is built from TRBV5-1 and TRBJ1-2, with 10 bases lining up with TRBD1. Germline V CDR1 and CDR2: SGHRS, YFSETQ. Trimming cost V 3 bases and J 3 bases; bases outside gene matches: 5. The CDR3 is made up of 15 amino acids. CDR3 DNA: TGCGCCAGCAGCTCGACGGGGACAGGGGACTATGGCTACACCTTC. Protein: CASSSTGTGDYGYTF.